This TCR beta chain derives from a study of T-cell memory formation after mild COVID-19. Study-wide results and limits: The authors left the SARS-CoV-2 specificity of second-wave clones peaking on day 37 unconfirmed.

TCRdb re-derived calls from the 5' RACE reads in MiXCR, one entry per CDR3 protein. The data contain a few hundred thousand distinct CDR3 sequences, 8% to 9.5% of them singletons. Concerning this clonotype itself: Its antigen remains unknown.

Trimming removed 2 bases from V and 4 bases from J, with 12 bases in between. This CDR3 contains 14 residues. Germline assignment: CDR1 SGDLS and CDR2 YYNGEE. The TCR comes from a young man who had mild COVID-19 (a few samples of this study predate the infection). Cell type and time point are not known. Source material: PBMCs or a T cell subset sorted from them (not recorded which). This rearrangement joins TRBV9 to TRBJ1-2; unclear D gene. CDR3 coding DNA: TGTGCCAGCAGCGTGGGTATGGAGCCCTATGGCTACACCTTC. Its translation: CASSVGMEPYGYTF.